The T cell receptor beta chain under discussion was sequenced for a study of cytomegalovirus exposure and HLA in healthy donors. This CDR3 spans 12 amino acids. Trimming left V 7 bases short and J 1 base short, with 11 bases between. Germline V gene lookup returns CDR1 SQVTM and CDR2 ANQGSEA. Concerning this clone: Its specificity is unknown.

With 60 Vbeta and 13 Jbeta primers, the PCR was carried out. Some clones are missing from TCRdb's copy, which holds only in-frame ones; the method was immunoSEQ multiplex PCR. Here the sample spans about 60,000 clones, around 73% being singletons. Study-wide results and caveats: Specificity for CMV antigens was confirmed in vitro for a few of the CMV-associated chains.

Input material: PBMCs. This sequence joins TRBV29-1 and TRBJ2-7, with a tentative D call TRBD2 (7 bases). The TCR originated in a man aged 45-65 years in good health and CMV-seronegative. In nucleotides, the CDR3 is TGCAGCGGGAGGGGGGGATCCTACGAGCAGTACTTC. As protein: CSGRGGSYEQYF.